A single sample gave rise to the 21 T cell receptor beta chains below, sequenced in a study of shared clonotypes between healthy human individuals. Naive CD8 cells lacked CD45RO, underwent positive selection for CCR7 and left out terminally differentiated effector memory CD45RA+ cells. Only in-frame clones appear in the TCRdb table, and some are missing; sequencing was by immunoSEQ multiplex PCR. The sample shows about 800,000 clones, approximately 96% of them seen only once. The sequenced sample consisted of naive CD8+ T cells sorted from blood. These receptors were taken from a young man in good health.

A few counts support this clone. The gene calls are TRBV7-2 and TRBJ2-5, with no clear D. The CDR3 contains 18 residues. Germline values: CDR1 SGHTA, CDR2 FQGNSA. V was clipped by 2 bases and J by 5 bases, with 24 bases between them. The CDR3 sequence: CASSLFGLLVDLGETQYF. The CDR3 DNA reads TGTGCCAGCAGCTTATTCGGCCTCCTAGTTGATTTGGGGGAGACCCAGTACTTC. The whole variable domain, remainder taken from reference TRBV7-2 and TRBJ2-5, is GAGVSQSPSNKVTEKGKDVELRCDPISGHTALYWYRQSLGQGLEFLIYFQGNSAPDKSGLPSDRFSAERTGGSVSTLTIQRTQQEDSAVYLCASSLFGLLVDLGETQYFGPGTRLLVL.

This chain joins TRBV5-4 and TRBJ2-1; D unclear. The V and J ends lost 1 base and 1 base respectively, with 12 bases between them. CDR1 SGHNT and CDR2 YYREEE come from the germline V gene (reference sequence). The CDR3 runs to 16 residues. CDR3 bases: TGTGCCAGCAGCTTGCTCCCCATGGGTTCCTACAATGAGCAGTTCTTC. Its protein product is CASSLLPMGSYNEQFF.

The chain carries TRBV6-6 and TRBJ1-5; D unresolved. Deletions cut 1 base from V and 1 base from J, with 11 bases between. CDR1 MNHNY and CDR2 SVGAGI come from the germline V gene (reference sequence). The CDR3 extends over 16 amino acids. Written as DNA, the CDR3 is TGTGCCAGCAGTTACTTTAGGCTGGAAAGCAATCAGCCCCAGCATTTT. Residues: CASSYFRLESNQPQHF.

Only one count was recorded for this clone. This rearrangement joins TRBV15 to TRBJ1-3; a possible D gene is TRBD1 (5 bases). The CDR3 sequence is 20 residues long. Germline CDR1 LNHNV, CDR2 YYDKDF (reference sequence). V lost 5 bases to trimming and J lost 2 bases, with 28 bases between them. In DNA form, the CDR3 reads TGTGCCACCAGCTCCGAACAGGAGGGCAAACCGGGCGTGCCTGGAAACACCATATATTTT. Translating gives CATSSEQEGKPGVPGNTIYF. Complete variable domain (other parts from reference TRBV15 and TRBJ1-3): DAMVIQNPRYQVTQFGKPVTLSCSQTLNHNVMYWYQQKSSQAPKLLFHYYDKDFNNEADTPDNFQSRRPNTSFCFLDIRSPGLGDTAMYLCATSSEQEGKPGVPGNTIYFGEGSWLTVV.

This clone appeared once. This rearrangement joins TRBV6-5 to TRBJ2-3; a weak D match, TRBD1 (6 bases). Trimming pared 8 bases from V and 5 bases from J, leaving 20 bases between. CDR3 length: 15 residues. Per the germline V gene, CDR1 is MNHEY and CDR2 is SVGAGI. The CDR3 loop reads CASALGAGYGDTQYF. The CDR3 DNA reads TGTGCCAGCGCCCTGGGGGCAGGGTACGGAGATACGCAGTATTTT.

This chain joins TRBV5-1 and TRBJ2-7; 9 bases are shared with TRBD1. This CDR3 region has 15 residues. Germline CDR1 is SGHRS and CDR2 is YFSETQ. Germline trimming cut 4 bases from V and 2 bases from J; bases unmatched to any gene: 7. CDR3 coding DNA: TGCGCCAGCAGCGTTGGACAGGGGTCCCCCTACGAGCAGTACTTC. It specifies CASSVGQGSPYEQYF.

The chain joins TRBV7-6 to TRBJ2-7, with TRBD1 as a possible D gene (5 bases). V was pared by 3 bases and J by 2 bases, with 14 bases between. The CDR3 has 15 amino acids. The germline V gene has CDR1 SGHVS and CDR2 FNYEAQ. Here the CDR3 DNA reads TGTGCCAGCAGCTTTGGGGCAGGACGGGCCTACGAGCAGTACTTC. Encoded protein: CASSFGAGRAYEQYF. The whole variable domain, filled in from reference TRBV7-6 and TRBJ2-7, reads GAGVSQSPRYKVTKRGQDVALRCDPISGHVSLYWYRQALGQGPEFLTYFNYEAQQDKSGLPNDRFSAERPEGSISTLTIQRTEQRDSAMYRCASSFGAGRAYEQYFGPGTRLTVT.

This clone was recorded once. This rearrangement joins TRBV7-9 to TRBJ1-4; TRBD1 might be the D (5 bases). Germline V gives CDR1 SEHNR, CDR2 FQNEAQ (reference sequence). V gave up 9 bases and J gave up 8 bases, with 13 bases separating them. The CDR3 has 12 residues. The CDR3 DNA reads as TGTGCCAGTGGGAAGGAGGGGGAAAAACTGTTTTTT. Protein sequence: CASGKEGEKLFF.

The table lists this clone with a count of one. The sample holds other DNA sequences that translate to the same CDR3. The chain carries TRBV7-2 and TRBJ2-7; no clear D. V was clipped by 4 bases and J by 2 bases, with 3 bases between them. Germline assignment: CDR1 SGHTA and CDR2 FQGNSA. CDR3 length equals 11 residues. CDR3: CASSSAYEQYF. The CDR3, as DNA: TGTGCCAGCAGCTCCGCCTACGAGCAGTACTTC. Drawing the rest from reference TRBV7-2 and TRBJ2-7, the complete variable domain is GAGVSQSPSNKVTEKGKDVELRCDPISGHTALYWYRQSLGQGLEFLIYFQGNSAPDKSGLPSDRFSAERTGGSVSTLTIQRTQQEDSAVYLCASSSAYEQYFGPGTRLTVT.

The J gene is TRBJ2-1, the V gene TRBV2; 11 bases are a match to TRBD2. This CDR3 has 14 residues. Germline CDR1 is SNHLY and CDR2 is FYNNEI. V lost 4 bases, J lost 6 bases, and 2 bases stayed unmatched. Here the CDR3 DNA reads TGTGCCAGCAGTGTAGCGGGAGGGGGCAATGAGCAGTTCTTC. Protein sequence: CASSVAGGGNEQFF.

J is TRBJ2-2 and V is TRBV10-1, with TRBD2 identical over 13 bases. Trimming removed 4 bases from V and 1 base from J; junction bases left unmatched: 3. The germline V gene has CDR1 WNHNN and CDR2 SYGVQD (reference sequence). The CDR3 has 17 residues. DNA for the CDR3: TGCGCCAGCAGTGCAACTAGCGGGAGGGAGAACACCGGGGAGCTGTTTTTT. Amino acid sequence: CASSATSGRENTGELFF.

This chain connects TRBV7-8 to TRBJ2-2, with 10 bases matching TRBD2. CDR3 size: 16 residues. The germline V gene has CDR1 SGHVS and CDR2 FQNEAQ. V trimming: 5 bases; J trimming: 5 bases; junction bases outside the gene matches: 8. In nucleotides, the CDR3 is TGTGCCAGCAGCGCAGCGGGAGGGCCGAGTACCGGGGAGCTGTTTTTT. Its protein product is CASSAAGGPSTGELFF.

With regard to this clone: Other DNA sequences in the sample encode the same CDR3. This chain joins TRBV27 and TRBJ2-3; D uncertain. The V gene's germline CDR1 is MNHEY and CDR2 SMNVEV (reference sequence). Deletions cut 2 bases from V and 3 bases from J, with 6 bases between. The CDR3 sequence is 13 residues long. The CDR3 DNA sequence: TGTGCCAGCAGTTTAGGCCTTACAGATACGCAGTATTTT. Amino acids: CASSLGLTDTQYF.

This clone was observed a single time. This chain uses TRBV28 with TRBJ2-7; a weak D match, TRBD1 (6 bases). Germline V gene sequence: CDR1 MDHEN, CDR2 SYDVKM. The CDR3 runs 14 residues. V was shortened by 6 bases and J by 3 bases, with 15 bases between the two germline ends. The CDR3 region is CASSKTGISYEQYF. The CDR3 DNA follows: TGTGCCAGCAGCAAAACAGGGATCAGCTACGAGCAGTACTTC.

The V gene is TRBV2, the J gene TRBJ1-2; D is possibly TRBD1 (5 bases). Germline V CDR1 and CDR2: SNHLY, FYNNEI. The V gene lost 7 bases and the J gene lost 6 bases, with 12 bases spanning the gap. The CDR3 spans 12 residues. This chain's CDR3 is CASKWGNDGYTF. The CDR3 coding sequence is TGTGCCAGCAAGTGGGGGAATGATGGCTACACCTTC. Using reference TRBV2 and TRBJ1-2 for the parts outside the CDR3, the full variable domain is EPEVTQTPSHQVTQMGQEVILRCVPISNHLYFYWYRQILGQKVEFLVSFYNNEISEKSEIFDDQFSVERPDGSNFTLKIRSTKLEDSAMYFCASKWGNDGYTFGSGTRLTVV.

J is TRBJ2-7 and V is TRBV11-3, with D hard to call. The CDR3 contains 15 residues. Germline V gene lookup returns CDR1 SGHNT and CDR2 YENEEA. Trimming pared 5 bases from V and 5 bases from J, leaving 19 bases between. The CDR3 DNA reads as TGTGCCAGCAGCCCTTCCTTAGGACGGCCGGACGAGCAGTACTTC. Translation gives CASSPSLGRPDEQYF.

The chain has TRBV5-8 and TRBJ1-1; D gene unclear. V was clipped by 3 bases and J by 8 bases, with 11 bases between them. This CDR3 has 12 amino acids. The germline V gene has CDR1 SGHTS and CDR2 YDEGEE. This CDR3 is CASSYSGGEAFF. DNA for the CDR3: TGTGCCAGCAGCTACTCGGGAGGCGAAGCTTTCTTT.

This chain joins TRBV27 and TRBJ2-7; 7 nucleotides match TRBD1. The CDR3 extends over 16 amino acids. Germline V gene sequence: CDR1 MNHEY, CDR2 SMNVEV (reference sequence). V shed 5 bases, J shed 2 bases, and the junction held 12 bases outside the gene matches. In nucleotides, the CDR3 is TGTGCCAGCAGTGATGACAGGGATGGGCCTACCTACGAGCAGTACTTC. Its protein product is CASSDDRDGPTYEQYF.

As concerns this clone: Sequence at one end of the junction differs from germline and may be a read error. The CDR3 spells CASSLDFPGTSSNEQYF. CDR3 nucleotide sequence: TGTGCCAGCAGCTTAGACTTTCCCGGGACTAGCTCCAACGAGCAGTACTTC. This chain joins TRBV7-6 and TRBJ2-7; 9 nucleotides line up with TRBD2. CDR3 size: 17 residues. From germline, CDR1 is SGHVS and CDR2 FNYEAQ.

The rearrangement links TRBV15 to TRBJ2-2; 11 bases fit TRBD2. V lost 2 bases to trimming and J lost 0 bases; unmatched junction nucleotides: 2. CDR1 and CDR2 (germline): LNHNV, YYDKDF (reference sequence). The CDR3 runs to 17 residues. The CDR3 is CATSRRLAGPNTGELFF. CDR3 nucleotide sequence: TGTGCCACCAGCAGACGACTAGCGGGACCGAACACCGGGGAGCTGTTTTTT. Full variable domain (remainder filled in from reference TRBV15 and TRBJ2-2): DAMVIQNPRYQVTQFGKPVTLSCSQTLNHNVMYWYQQKSSQAPKLLFHYYDKDFNNEADTPDNFQSRRPNTSFCFLDIRSPGLGDTAMYLCATSRRLAGPNTGELFFGEGSRLTVL.

The chain carries TRBV18 and TRBJ2-1; 7 positions match TRBD2. Germline trimming cut 1 base from V and 5 bases from J; bases unmatched to any gene: 5. Germline V gives CDR1 KGHSH, CDR2 LQKENI. The CDR3 loop spans 15 amino acids. The CDR3 loop is CASSPRGRVHNEQFF. As DNA, the CDR3 is TGTGCCAGCTCACCACGCGGGAGAGTCCACAATGAGCAGTTCTTC. Supplemented by reference TRBV18 and TRBJ2-1, the full variable domain reads NAGVMQNPRHLVRRRGQEARLRCSPMKGHSHVYWYRQLPEEGLKFMVYLQKENIIDESGMPKERFSAEFPKEGPSILRIQQVVRGDSAAYFCASSPRGRVHNEQFFGPGTRLTVL.